This TCR beta chain was recovered during a study of T cell changes during pregnancy in multiple sclerosis. Sequencing was performed with immunoSEQ multiplex PCR; in TCRdb, only in-frame clones are kept and a portion is missing. The sample includes about 79,000 clones, 90% to 95% of them seen just once. From germline, CDR1 is MNHEY and CDR2 SMNVEV (reference sequence). Trimming shortened V by 6 bases and J by 5 bases, and 17 bases separated the two germline ends. The CDR3 has 15 residues. This sequence joins TRBV27 and TRBJ2-1, with a tentative D call TRBD2 (7 bases). Specimen: peripheral blood, collected in the second trimester of pregnancy. This receptor was taken from a female donor in good health, enrolled as a control in a pregnancy study. The CDR3 DNA reads TGTGCCAGCAGCCCACTAGGGGGGGCTGACAATGAGCAGTTCTTC. This codes for CASSPLGGADNEQFF.